A selection of T cell receptor beta chains follows, all from one sample in a study of cytomegalovirus exposure and HLA in healthy donors. Repertoires were generated with immunoSEQ multiplex PCR, while TCRdb's copy carries only in-frame clones and drops some. Of under 95,000 clones listed, around 75% were seen once; the top ten hold around 15%. The sample taken for sequencing was PBMCs. The receptors come from a woman between 40 and 55 years old in good health and CMV-seropositive. CDR3s include the opening cysteine and the closing phenylalanine or tryptophan. Fields, in order: V gene, J gene, D gene, clone size, CDR3 DNA, CDR3 protein. D genes are given only for firm matches. The size field is filled for only some rows; it gives once, few, many or a size class.

V gene: TRBV5-1
J gene: TRBJ1-4
D gene: TRBD1
clone size: -
CDR3 DNA: TGCGCCAGCAGGGCGGACAGGGGGATCGAGGAAAAACTGTTTTTT
CDR3 protein: CASRADRGIEEKLFF

V gene: TRBV15
J gene: TRBJ1-5
D gene: -
clone size: -
CDR3 DNA: TGTGCCACCAGCAGAGAAATTATACAAAATCAGCCCCAGCATTTT
CDR3 protein: CATSREIIQNQPQHF

V gene: TRBV6-6
J gene: TRBJ2-1
D gene: TRBD1
clone size: -
CDR3 DNA: TGTGCCAGCAGTTTTGACAGGGACAATGAGCAGTTCTTC
CDR3 protein: CASSFDRDNEQFF

V gene: TRBV19
J gene: TRBJ2-3
D gene: TRBD1
clone size: -
CDR3 DNA: TGTGCCAGTAGCTCCATCGACAGGGGGAGCACAGATACGCAGTATTTT
CDR3 protein: CASSSIDRGSTDTQYF

V gene: TRBV19
J gene: TRBJ1-2
D gene: -
clone size: -
CDR3 DNA: TGTGCCTCCCGCGCCGCTAACTATGGCTACACCTTC
CDR3 protein: CASRAANYGYTF

V gene: TRBV9
J gene: TRBJ2-7
D gene: -
clone size: few
CDR3 DNA: TGTGCCAGCAGCCCTCCGAACAGTTACGAGCAGTACTTC
CDR3 protein: CASSPPNSYEQYF

V gene: TRBV9
J gene: TRBJ2-1
D gene: TRBD2
clone size: -
CDR3 DNA: TGTGCCAGCAGCGTAGGGGAGGGGTTCTCCTACAATGAGCAGTTCTTC
CDR3 protein: CASSVGEGFSYNEQFF

V gene: TRBV5-5
J gene: TRBJ1-1
D gene: -
clone size: -
CDR3 DNA: TGTGCCAGCAGCAACACAGGGAACACTGAAGCTTTCTTT
CDR3 protein: CASSNTGNTEAFF

V gene: TRBV25-1
J gene: TRBJ2-3
D gene: TRBD2
clone size: -
CDR3 DNA: TGTGCCAGCAGTGAATATGGGGCGGGAGTTTTCGGTACAGATACGCAGTATTTT
CDR3 protein: CASSEYGAGVFGTDTQYF

V gene: TRBV30
J gene: TRBJ1-3
D gene: -
clone size: -
CDR3 DNA: TGTGCCTGGGACCGGGTTGAAGGGGGCACCATATATTTT
CDR3 protein: CAWDRVEGGTIYF

V gene: TRBV11-1
J gene: TRBJ2-4
D gene: -
clone size: -
CDR3 DNA: TGTGCCAGCAGCGGAGACCCCGAGACCAAAAACATTCAGTACTTC
CDR3 protein: CASSGDPETKNIQYF

V gene: TRBV2
J gene: TRBJ1-1
D gene: TRBD1
clone size: few
CDR3 DNA: TGTGCCAGCAGTCACACTACAGGGGACAACACTGAAGCTTTCTTT
CDR3 protein: CASSHTTGDNTEAFF

V gene: TRBV2
J gene: TRBJ1-1
D gene: -
clone size: -
CDR3 DNA: TGTGCCAGCAATGTGTTCGGCCCAGGGGTGATGAACACTGAAGCTTTCTTT
CDR3 protein: CASNVFGPGVMNTEAFF

V gene: TRBV27
J gene: TRBJ2-3
D gene: TRBD2
clone size: -
CDR3 DNA: TGTGCCAGCTCGGGGGGTTCAAGAGATACGCAGTATTTT
CDR3 protein: CASSGGSRDTQYF

V gene: TRBV27
J gene: TRBJ1-5
D gene: -
clone size: -
CDR3 DNA: TGTGCCAGCAGTCCTCGGGGGGTGAGCCATCAGCCCCAGCATTTT
CDR3 protein: CASSPRGVSHQPQHF

V gene: TRBV7-9
J gene: TRBJ2-3
D gene: TRBD1
clone size: -
CDR3 DNA: TGTGCCAGCAGCCCCCCCTCCGGGACAGGGTTATCGGCAGATACGCAGTATTTT
CDR3 protein: CASSPPSGTGLSADTQYF